This entry is about one TCR beta chain. Libraries were prepared by immunoSEQ multiplex PCR; TCRdb keeps only in-frame clonotypes and omits some of them. The sample yields 85,000 to 90,000 clones, roughly 84% seen once. The data were obtained in a study of blood T cell repertoires in COVID-19. The CDR3 is 12 amino acids. V was pared by 4 bases and J by 7 bases, with 8 bases between. Per the germline V gene, CDR1 is LNHDA and CDR2 is SQIVND (reference sequence). The TCR originated in a man in his 70s with acute or convalescent COVID-19. The sequenced sample consisted of peripheral blood. The gene calls are TRBV19 and TRBJ1-5; D is undetermined. The CDR3 sequence is CASSTGMQPQHF. CDR3 sequence (DNA): TGTGCCAGTAGTACGGGAATGCAGCCCCAGCATTTT.